This T cell receptor (beta chain) comes out of a study of regulatory T cells in long-lasting Graves disease. Study details: Graves' patients who were just diagnosed had used antithyroid drugs for under 3 months. Study findings and constraints: Researchers reported studying only peripheral blood, not thyroid tissue.

This clonotype was detected many times. Its antigen is currently unknown. HTBI primers from iRepertoire and Arm-PCR of CDR3 regions yielded the TCR beta libraries. MiXCR, applied by TCRdb to the multiplex PCR reads, yields one record per CDR3 protein. The table includes 360,000 or so distinct CDR3 sequences, about an eighth detected once. Time point given: newly diagnosed GD, antithyroid drugs for less than 3 months. Extracted RNA from PBMCs served as the source of the TCR library. CDR1 is ENHRY and CDR2 is SYGVKD in the germline V gene. Trimming took off 0 bases at V and 12 bases at J, with 12 bases between the two ends. There are 13 residues in the CDR3. The same sample was also studied in work on T cells in Graves' hyperthyroidism and ophthalmopathy. Per that study: Primed by the HTBI set, a first-round RT-PCR was run on the TCR CDR3.

This TCR was sampled from a woman in her late teens or twenties with Graves disease. This chain joins TRBV10-3 and TRBJ2-1, with D possibly matching TRBD2 (5 bases). The sequences come from peripheral blood mononuclear cells (PBMCs), collected at new diagnosis, from a patient treated with antithyroid drugs. The CDR3 DNA follows: TGTGCCATCAGTGAGTCGAGGGTCCCCAGGCAGTTCTTC. This sequence encodes CAISESRVPRQFF.